This entry concerns a single T cell receptor beta chain. The target antigen is unknown. This entry is derived from a study of T cell responses to AZD1222 COVID-19 vaccine. Background on the study: Pooling was applied to second doses at about 4 or about 12 weeks. Study-wide findings and caveats: No day 14 peak samples; only post-peak repertoires were characterized. Clonal diversity was possibly underestimated, and white British individuals and females predominated among donors.

Only in-frame clones appear in the TCRdb table, and some are missing; sequencing was by immunoSEQ multiplex PCR. This sample has 90,000 or so clones, with roughly 90% found just once. The CDR3 totals 16 residues. CDR1 and CDR2 from the germline V gene are SGHDT and YYEEEE. J lost 6 bases, V lost 3 bases, and 10 bases had no gene match. The chain joins TRBV5-6 to TRBJ2-2; TRBD1 matches at 8 bases. The receptor was isolated from an adult in good health. The sample in question was peripheral blood, obtained on day 0 of AZD1222 vaccination. The CDR3 coding sequence is TGTGCCAGCAGCTCGCGATGGACAGGGCCGGCCGGGGAGCTGTTTTTT. Protein: CASSSRWTGPAGELFF.